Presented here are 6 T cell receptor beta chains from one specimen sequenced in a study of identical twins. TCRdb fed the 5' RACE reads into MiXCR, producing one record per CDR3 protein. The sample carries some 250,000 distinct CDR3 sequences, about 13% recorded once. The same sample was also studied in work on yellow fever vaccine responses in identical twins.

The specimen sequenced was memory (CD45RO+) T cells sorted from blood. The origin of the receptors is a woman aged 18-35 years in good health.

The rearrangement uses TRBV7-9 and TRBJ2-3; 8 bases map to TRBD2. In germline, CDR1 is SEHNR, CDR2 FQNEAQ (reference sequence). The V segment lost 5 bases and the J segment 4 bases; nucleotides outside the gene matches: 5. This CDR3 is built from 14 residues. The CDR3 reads CASSLSGKADTQYF. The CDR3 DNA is TGTGCCAGCAGCCTTAGCGGGAAGGCAGATACGCAGTATTTT.

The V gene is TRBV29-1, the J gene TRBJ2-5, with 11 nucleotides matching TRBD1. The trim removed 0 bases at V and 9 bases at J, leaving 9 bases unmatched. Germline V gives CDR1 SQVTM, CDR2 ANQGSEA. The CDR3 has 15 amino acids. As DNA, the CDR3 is TGCAGCGTTGAAGAGGGGACAGGGGGGATGATGGCCCAGTACTTC. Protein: CSVEEGTGGMMAQYF. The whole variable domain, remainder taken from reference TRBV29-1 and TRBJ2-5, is SAVISQKPSRDICQRGTSLTIQCQVDSQVTMMFWYRQQPGQSLTLIATANQGSEATYESGFVIDKFPISRPNLTFSTLTVSNMSPEDSSIYLCSVEEGTGGMMAQYFGPGTRLLVL.

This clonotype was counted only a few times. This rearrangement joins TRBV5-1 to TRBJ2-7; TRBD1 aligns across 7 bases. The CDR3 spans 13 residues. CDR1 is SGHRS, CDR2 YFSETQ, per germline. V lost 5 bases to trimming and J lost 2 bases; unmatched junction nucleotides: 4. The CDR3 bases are TGCGCCAGCAGAATTGGGACAGCCTACGAGCAGTACTTC. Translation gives CASRIGTAYEQYF.

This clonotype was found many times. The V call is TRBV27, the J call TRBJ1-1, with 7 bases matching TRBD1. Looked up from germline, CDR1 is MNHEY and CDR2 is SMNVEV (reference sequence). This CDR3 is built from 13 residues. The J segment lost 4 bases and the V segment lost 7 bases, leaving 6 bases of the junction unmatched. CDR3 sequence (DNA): TGTGCCAGCAAACTAACAGGGGCCACTGAAGCTTTCTTT. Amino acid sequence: CASKLTGATEAFF.

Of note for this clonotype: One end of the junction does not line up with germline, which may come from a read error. Here the CDR3 reads CASSPQPAGLTRTEELFF. For the CDR3, the DNA is TGTGCCAGCTCACCTCAGCCCGCGGGACTTACTCGCACCGAGGAGCTGTTTTTT. The chain combines TRBV18 with TRBJ2-2; D perhaps matches TRBD2 (6 bases). The length of the CDR3 is 18 residues. CDR1 KGHSH and CDR2 LQKENI come from the germline V gene.

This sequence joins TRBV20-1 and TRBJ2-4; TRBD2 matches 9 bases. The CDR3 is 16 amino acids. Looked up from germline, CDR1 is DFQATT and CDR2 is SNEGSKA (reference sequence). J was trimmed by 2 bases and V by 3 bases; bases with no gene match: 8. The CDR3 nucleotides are TGCAGTGCTAGTCCGGGACTAGCATCTTCCAAAAACATTCAGTACTTC. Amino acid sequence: CSASPGLASSKNIQYF.